These 5 T cell receptor beta chains share one sample of origin, sequenced in a study of CXCR3-negative and CXCR3-positive naive CD8 T cells (dated by TCRdb to between 2018 and 2021). TCRdb lists the instrument as NextSeq 550. The Human TCR Profiling Kit (MiLaboratory) was used to prepare UMI-labeled 5' RACE TRB cDNA libraries. TCRdb reprocessed the public reads and reports one entry per CDR3 protein sequence, without DNA. This sample's clone table shows about 62,000 distinct CDR3 sequences. Roughly 4.2% of the sample comes from the top ten. Sequencing was done on a sample of naive CXCR3- CD8+ T cells from blood. The intended sense of this specimen's cell subset or site label: CD45RO-CCR7+CD27+CD95- naive CD8+ T cells lacking CXCR3 (TNR3-). The receptors stem from a human donor in good health. Some clones in this sample may be carry-over from other donors' samples.

The chain is built from TRBV4-1 and TRBJ2-7. CDR3 size: 17 residues. Per the germline V gene, CDR1 is MGHRA and CDR2 is YSYEKL. The CDR3 protein is CASSQIRIGTNSYEQYF.

The chain is built from TRBV29-1 and TRBJ2-1; as DNA is missing, the TRBD1 call by TCRdb cannot be tested. CDR1 and CDR2 from the germline V gene are SQVTM and ANQGSEA. CDR3 size: 14 residues. The CDR3 protein is CSGRGGTTYNEQFF.

V gene TRBV4-2 combines with J gene TRBJ2-6; TCRdb indicates TRBD1, and absent DNA this call remains unverified. Germline lookup yields CDR1 LGHNA and CDR2 YNFKEQ. This CDR3 region has 16 residues. The CDR3 is CASSQETASGANVLTF.

The chain carries TRBV25-1 and TRBJ1-4; with no DNA, the TCRdb D assignment of TRBD1 cannot be verified. Germline V gene data show CDR1 as MGHDK and CDR2 as SYGVNS. The CDR3 runs to 15 residues. Here the CDR3 reads CASSEWGSQNEKLFF.

The chain employs TRBV10-3 and TRBJ1-1; no DNA is available, so the TRBD1 call from TCRdb remains unchecked. The CDR3 covers 19 residues. Germline CDR1 ENHRY, CDR2 SYGVKD. This CDR3 is CAISDTGQGNPQIHGEAFF.